The subject of this entry is one TCR beta chain. V gave up 8 bases and J gave up 4 bases, with 15 bases separating them. Germline CDR1 and CDR2: MNHEY and SVGAGI. The CDR3 sequence is 14 residues long. This specimen belongs to a study of blood T cell repertoires in COVID-19. Across the whole study: Acute-phase and convalescent COVID-19 samples originated in the United States, Italy and Spain. Nucleic acid was either cDNA or gDNA, and it came from T cells, B-cell-depleted T cells, or PBMCs.

Sequencing used immunoSEQ multiplex PCR; TCRdb keeps in-frame clones, though not all of them. Of fewer than 100,000 clones detected, around 83% appear once; the ten largest clones hold roughly 27%. The sequence derives from a human donor in a cohort sampled during active COVID-19. The chain is built from TRBV6-5 and TRBJ1-3; TRBD1 might be the D (5 bases). Specimen: peripheral blood. The CDR3 protein is CASGRGAGGNTIYF. The CDR3 coding sequence is TGTGCCAGCGGTCGAGGGGCGGGAGGAAACACCATATATTTT.